The 28 T cell receptor beta chains listed next were all sequenced from one sample in a study of technical replicates of blood from several donors. Assay used: immunoSEQ multiplex PCR; TCRdb lists only in-frame clones, some missing. The table lists 65,000 to 95,000 clones, approximately 97% of them singletons, with around 0.31% in the top ten. Sequencing was done on a sample of T cells isolated from PBMCs. These receptors were obtained from a human donor in good health.

V is TRBV10-3 and J is TRBJ1-5, with TRBD1 as a possible D gene (5 bases). Germline assignment: CDR1 ENHRY and CDR2 SYGVKD. This CDR3 has 15 residues. Between the trimmed V and J ends, which lost 0 bases and 2 bases, there was a span of 8 bases. Written as DNA, the CDR3 is TGTGCCATCAGTGAGTCGGGGCCCGGCAATCAGCCCCAGCATTTT. This codes for CAISESGPGNQPQHF.

The rearrangement uses TRBV9 and TRBJ1-2; 8 bases map to TRBD1. Germline V lookup: CDR1 SGDLS, CDR2 YYNGEE. V gave up 3 bases and J gave up 0 bases; unmatched junction bases: 7. This CDR3 is built from 16 residues. In nucleotides, the CDR3 is TGTGCCAGCAGCGCAGGGGGCGAGGGAGCTAACTATGGCTACACCTTC. This encodes CASSAGGEGANYGYTF.

V is TRBV7-9 and J is TRBJ2-7, with D tentatively TRBD2 (6 bases). V lost 4 bases to trimming and J lost 5 bases, with 15 bases between them. CDR3 length: 14 amino acids. From germline, CDR1 is SEHNR and CDR2 FQNEAQ (reference sequence). The CDR3 bases are TGTGCCAGCAGCTACTTAAAAGCGGGCGACGAGCAGTACTTC. Translated: CASSYLKAGDEQYF.

The chain uses TRBV7-8 and TRBJ2-7, with D perhaps matching TRBD2 (5 bases). The V gene's germline CDR1 is SGHVS and CDR2 FQNEAQ. The CDR3 is 15 residues long. With 2 bases removed from V and 4 bases from J, the gap between germline ends came to 15 bases. CDR3 sequence: CASSLSSGDGYEQYF. The CDR3 coding sequence is TGTGCCAGCAGCTTAAGCTCCGGGGATGGGTACGAGCAGTACTTC.

V and J are TRBV5-8 and TRBJ1-5; no firm D call. The germline gives CDR1 SGHTS, CDR2 YDEGEE. CDR3 length: 16 residues. Trimming left V 3 bases short and J 4 bases short, with 17 bases between. The chain's CDR3 is CASSSEGGFRNQPQHF. CDR3 DNA sequence: TGTGCCAGCAGCTCCGAGGGCGGATTTAGAAATCAGCCCCAGCATTTT. Together with reference TRBV5-8 and TRBJ1-5, the CDR3 gives the full variable domain: EAGVTQSPTHLIKTRGQQATLRCSPISGHTSVYWYQQALGLGLQFLLWYDEGEERNRGNFPPRFSGRQFPNYSSELNVNALELEDSALYLCASSSEGGFRNQPQHFGDGTRLSIL.

This clone came up once. The chain combines TRBV7-6 with TRBJ2-7; 8 nucleotides line up with TRBD1. Germline V gene data show CDR1 as SGHVS and CDR2 as FNYEAQ. The CDR3 length is 15 residues. Unmatched junction bases numbered 7, after V lost 1 base and J lost 5 bases. CDR3 nucleotides: TGTGCCAGCAGCTTAGAAGGACAGGGTTTGGACGAGCAGTACTTC. Translated: CASSLEGQGLDEQYF.

The chain joins TRBV27 to TRBJ2-2; TRBD2 aligns across 11 bases. This CDR3 comprises 15 residues. Germline values: CDR1 MNHEY, CDR2 SMNVEV (reference sequence). V lost 3 bases and J lost 5; bases outside the gene matches: 2. The CDR3 here is CASSFSGRETGELFF. The CDR3 bases are TGTGCCAGCAGTTTTAGCGGGAGGGAGACCGGGGAGCTGTTTTTT.

This chain connects TRBV7-2 to TRBJ2-5; D is ambiguous. From germline, CDR1 is SGHTA and CDR2 FQGNSA. Between the trimmed V and J ends, which lost 1 base and 5 bases, there was a span of 5 bases. The CDR3 spans 12 residues. The CDR3 DNA reads TGTGCCAGCAGCTTAGGCAGGGAGACCCAGTACTTC. Protein: CASSLGRETQYF.

This chain connects TRBV20-1 to TRBJ2-5; D gene ambiguous. Trimming cost V 4 bases and J 2 bases, with 5 bases left between them. The CDR3 covers 11 residues. Germline V lookup: CDR1 DFQATT, CDR2 SNEGSKA (reference sequence). The CDR3 sequence is CSATPQETQYF. Here the CDR3 DNA reads TGCAGTGCTACCCCTCAAGAGACCCAGTACTTC.

This clone was detected a few times. This sequence joins TRBV25-1 and TRBJ2-7; TRBD1 might be the D (5 bases). This CDR3 region has 11 residues. With 5 bases removed from V and 5 bases from J, the gap between germline ends came to 7 bases. Germline CDR1 is MGHDK and CDR2 is SYGVNS. The CDR3 reads CASSQGNEQYF. CDR3 coding DNA: TGTGCCAGCAGTCAGGGTAACGAGCAGTACTTC.

This rearrangement joins TRBV11-3 to TRBJ2-1; 7 nucleotides agree with TRBD1. Germline CDR1 SGHNT, CDR2 YENEEA. The junction had 14 bases not matched to a gene; V was cut back by 5 bases and J by 7 bases. The CDR3 extends over 16 amino acids. The CDR3 is CASSPGGRTGLNEQFF. The CDR3 DNA reads TGTGCCAGCAGCCCTGGAGGTCGGACAGGCCTAAATGAGCAGTTCTTC. Together with reference TRBV11-3 and TRBJ2-1, the CDR3 gives the full variable domain: EAGVVQSPRYKIIEKKQPVAFWCNPISGHNTLYWYLQNLGQGPELLIRYENEEAVDDSQLPKDRFSAERLKGVDSTLKIQPAELGDSAVYLCASSPGGRTGLNEQFFGPGTRLTVL.

The chain carries TRBV28 and TRBJ2-5; 11 bases line up with TRBD2. The CDR3 is 14 amino acids. V shed 10 bases, J shed 6 bases, and the junction held 10 bases outside the gene matches. Per the germline V gene, CDR1 is MDHEN and CDR2 is SYDVKM. CDR3: CATTGLAVLKTQYF. The CDR3 DNA follows: TGTGCCACCACGGGACTAGCGGTTCTAAAGACCCAGTACTTC.

This chain joins TRBV30 and TRBJ2-7; tentatively, D is TRBD1 (6 bases). Germline V CDR1 and CDR2: GTSNPN, SVGIG (reference sequence). V lost 0 bases to trimming and J lost 2 bases, with 11 bases between them. The CDR3 has 14 residues. The CDR3 DNA reads as TGTGCCTGGAGTGTTAACAGGGAAACCTACGAGCAGTACTTC. It translates to CAWSVNRETYEQYF.

The rearrangement links TRBV2 to TRBJ2-1; TRBD2 matches 7 bases. The trim removed 4 bases at V and 3 bases at J, leaving 3 bases unmatched. This CDR3 has 14 amino acids. The germline V gene has CDR1 SNHLY and CDR2 FYNNEI. The CDR3 DNA is TGTGCCAGCAGTGGGCGGGACTACTACAATGAGCAGTTCTTC. It encodes CASSGRDYYNEQFF.

The chain carries TRBV6-5 and TRBJ2-1, with D unresolved. This CDR3 has 12 residues. V was clipped by 5 bases and J by 3 bases, with 5 bases between them. The V gene's germline CDR1 is MNHEY and CDR2 SVGAGI. CDR3 amino acids: CASSERYNEQFF. The CDR3 DNA is TGTGCCAGCAGTGAGCGCTACAATGAGCAGTTCTTC.

V usage is TRBV19 and J usage is TRBJ1-1, with D perhaps TRBD1 (5 bases). The CDR3 sequence is 15 residues long. CDR1 LNHDA and CDR2 SQIVND come from the germline V gene (reference sequence). Trimming stripped 3 bases from V and 4 bases from J, with 15 bases between. The CDR3 DNA sequence: TGTGCCAGTAGTATCGGGGCAGGGAGGGTCACTGAAGCTTTCTTT. It yields the protein CASSIGAGRVTEAFF.

This clone was found once. V gene TRBV28 combines with J gene TRBJ1-5; 10 nucleotides agree with TRBD1. Germline loops: CDR1 MDHEN, CDR2 SYDVKM. The CDR3 has 15 residues. J was trimmed by 2 bases and V by 2 bases; bases with no gene match: 0. The CDR3 reads CASSLGTGGNQPQHF. CDR3 in DNA: TGTGCCAGCAGTTTAGGGACAGGGGGCAATCAGCCCCAGCATTTT.

The chain combines TRBV30 with TRBJ2-3, with 10 bases aligning to TRBD1. Germline values: CDR1 GTSNPN, CDR2 SVGIG (reference sequence). Trimming took 3 bases from V and 6 from J; bases not matched to a gene: 9. This CDR3 is built from 15 residues. The CDR3 reads CAWRDRDRGLDTQYF. The CDR3 DNA follows: TGTGCCTGGAGGGACAGGGACAGGGGTTTGGATACGCAGTATTTT.

This clone was seen a single time. This chain uses TRBV30 with TRBJ2-7; D ambiguous. The CDR3 has 15 residues. V was cut by 1 base and J by 3 bases, with 16 bases left in between. CDR1 and CDR2 from the germline V gene are GTSNPN and SVGIG (reference sequence). Here the CDR3 reads CAWSEDPARIYEQYF. The CDR3 DNA reads as TGTGCCTGGAGTGAAGACCCAGCGAGAATCTACGAGCAGTACTTC.

This sequence joins TRBV11-3 and TRBJ1-1, with D possibly matching TRBD1 (6 bases). Trimming took off 4 bases at V and 3 bases at J, with 15 bases between the two ends. The germline gives CDR1 SGHNT, CDR2 YENEEA. This CDR3 has 15 residues. The CDR3 coding sequence is TGTGCCAGCAGCTCGCTGGACAGAGGATACACTGAAGCTTTCTTT. It encodes CASSSLDRGYTEAFF.

This clone came up once. The chain is built from TRBV7-8 and TRBJ1-3; TRBD1 matches 9 bases. The V and J ends lost 0 bases and 6 bases, in that order; junction bases with no gene match: 6. The length of the CDR3 is 16 residues. Germline lookup yields CDR1 SGHVS and CDR2 FQNEAQ. CDR3 sequence: CASSLAGQGISNTIYF. CDR3 nucleotide sequence: TGTGCCAGCAGCTTAGCTGGACAGGGGATATCAAACACCATATATTTT.

The CDR3, as DNA: TGTGCCAGCAGTCGAGGGTCGGGAAAATACGAGCAGTACTTC. Translated, it gives CASSRGSGKYEQYF. The chain has TRBV6-1 and TRBJ2-7; the D gene is possibly TRBD2 (5 bases). Germline CDR1 is MNHNS and CDR2 is SASEGT. This CDR3 is 14 amino acids long. V was pared by 5 bases and J by 4 bases, with 15 bases between.

The chain couples TRBV27 to TRBJ2-2, with a possible D match to TRBD1 (5 bases). Per germline, CDR1 MNHEY and CDR2 SMNVEV (reference sequence). The V end was cut by 5 bases, the J end by 2 bases, with 15 bases between. This CDR3 contains 16 residues. DNA of the CDR3: TGTGCCAGCAGTCTCCTATTAGGGGTTAACACCGGGGAGCTGTTTTTT. Translation: CASSLLLGVNTGELFF.

Here the CDR3 reads CASSLFLGASNQPQHF. In DNA form, the CDR3 reads TGTGCCAGCAGTTTATTTCTGGGGGCAAGCAATCAGCCCCAGCATTTT. The J gene is TRBJ1-5, the V gene TRBV27; the D gene is possibly TRBD1 (6 bases). The V gene's germline CDR1 is MNHEY and CDR2 SMNVEV (reference sequence). This CDR3 has 16 amino acids. V lost 1 base to trimming and J lost 1 base, with 11 bases between them.

This chain links TRBV19 with TRBJ2-1; D may be TRBD2 (5 bases). The CDR3 covers 13 residues. Trimming removed 4 bases at V and 10 bases at J, with 14 bases between. Germline V gene lookup returns CDR1 LNHDA and CDR2 SQIVND (reference sequence). The CDR3 coding sequence is TGTGCCAGTAGTAGGGCGAGGACTTACGAGCAGTTCTTC. It is translated as CASSRARTYEQFF.

This chain links TRBV6-5 with TRBJ2-3; TRBD2 agrees at 7 bases. In germline, CDR1 is MNHEY, CDR2 SVGAGI. The CDR3 sequence is 15 residues long. Trimming at V came to 6 bases and at J to 2 bases, leaving 8 bases not matched to a gene. The CDR3 DNA reads TGTGCCAGCAGAATAGCGGGCAACCCCACAGATACGCAGTATTTT. Its protein is CASRIAGNPTDTQYF.

The chain has TRBV7-2 and TRBJ2-1; tentatively, D is TRBD2 (6 bases). CDR1 is SGHTA, CDR2 FQGNSA, per germline. CDR3 length: 15 amino acids. V was cut by 5 bases and J by 6 bases, with 17 bases left in between. CDR3 sequence: CASSPQVWGGNEQFF. The CDR3 DNA sequence: TGTGCCAGCAGCCCCCAGGTTTGGGGAGGCAATGAGCAGTTCTTC.

The chain joins TRBV4-1 to TRBJ1-4; unclear D gene. This CDR3 has 13 amino acids. V lost 1 base to trimming and J lost 7 bases, with 7 bases between them. Germline V gives CDR1 MGHRA, CDR2 YSYEKL. Written as DNA, the CDR3 is TGCGCCAGCAGCCAAGTCCGTCTTGAAAAACTGTTTTTT. As protein: CASSQVRLEKLFF.